What follows are 8 T cell receptor beta chains derived from one specimen sequenced in a study of response to subunit inactivated influenza vaccine. MiXCR, applied by TCRdb to the RT-PCR reads, yields one record per CDR3 protein. The sample has 530,000 or so distinct CDR3 sequences; 14% are singletons. Sequences were derived from PBMCs from blood, sampled about 13 days after vaccination. Receptors originate from a man in his fifties who received an inactivated influenza vaccine.

This clonotype was detected many times. V usage is TRBV20-1 and J usage is TRBJ1-1; no reliable D call. This CDR3 region has 13 residues. V was clipped by 6 bases and J by 4 bases, with 15 bases between them. CDR1 DFQATT and CDR2 SNEGSKA come from the germline V gene (reference sequence). The CDR3 sequence is CSAQWMAFTEAFF. As DNA, the CDR3 is TGCAGTGCCCAATGGATGGCTTTCACTGAAGCTTTCTTT.

This clonotype has at least ten counts. This chain links TRBV28 with TRBJ2-7; maybe TRBD1 (6 bases). Between the trimmed V and J ends, which lost 8 bases and 0 bases, there was a span of 8 bases. The CDR3 sequence is 12 residues long. Germline values: CDR1 MDHEN, CDR2 SYDVKM. Here the CDR3 reads CASRDNSYEQYF. The CDR3 DNA reads as TGTGCCAGCCGGGACAACTCCTACGAGCAGTACTTC.

This clonotype was found a few times. This chain connects TRBV18 to TRBJ2-7; TRBD2 agrees at 7 bases. Trimming took 9 bases from V and 1 from J; bases not matched to a gene: 6. This CDR3 is built from 13 residues. Germline V CDR1 and CDR2: KGHSH, LQKENI. This CDR3 is CASSRRESYEQYF. In DNA form, the CDR3 reads TGTGCCAGTTCGAGGCGGGAGTCCTACGAGCAGTACTTC.

This clonotype occurred many times. The J gene is TRBJ2-2, the V gene TRBV5-5; no firm D call. CDR3 length equals 12 residues. Trimming removed 4 bases at V and 2 bases at J, with 3 bases between. Germline CDR1 is SGHKS and CDR2 is YYEKEE (reference sequence). The CDR3 loop reads CASSGNTGELFF. CDR3 DNA sequence: TGTGCCAGCAGCGGTAACACCGGGGAGCTGTTTTTT. The complete variable domain, with remaining parts taken from reference TRBV5-5 and TRBJ2-2, reads DAGVTQSPTHLIKTRGQQVTLRCSPISGHKSVSWYQQVLGQGPQFIFQYYEKEERGRGNFPDRFSARQFPNYSSELNVNALLLGDSALYLCASSGNTGELFFGEGSRLTVL.

This clonotype was counted only a few times. The chain carries TRBV12-3 or TRBV12-4 and TRBJ2-5; possibly TRBD1 for D (6 bases). This CDR3 is built from 15 residues. Trimming cost V 5 bases and J 0 bases, with 13 bases left between them. DNA for the CDR3: TGTGCCAGCAGTCCCGACAGGCGGTACCAAGAGACCCAGTACTTC. Translation gives CASSPDRRYQETQYF.

At least ten counts were recorded for this clonotype. The chain carries TRBV12-3 or TRBV12-4 and TRBJ2-1, with D possibly matching TRBD1 (6 bases). Trimming stripped 6 bases from V and 3 bases from J, with 18 bases between. CDR3 size: 16 residues. CDR3 region: CASRRTDRLYYNEQFF. DNA of the CDR3: TGTGCCAGCAGGAGAACGGACAGACTCTACTACAATGAGCAGTTCTTC.

This clonotype appeared a few times. This sequence joins TRBV7-9 and TRBJ1-3, with TRBD1 matching 7 bases. V trimming: 4 bases; J trimming: 1 base; junction bases outside the gene matches: 1. This CDR3 spans 14 amino acids. Germline CDR1 SEHNR, CDR2 FQNEAQ (reference sequence). The CDR3 nucleotides are TGTGCCAGCAGCTGGGGACAGTCTGGAAACACCATATATTTT. This sequence encodes CASSWGQSGNTIYF.

This chain joins TRBV15 and TRBJ2-7; perhaps TRBD1 as D (5 bases). Trimming took 1 base from V and 4 from J, leaving 17 bases between them. This CDR3 is 16 amino acids long. Germline V gives CDR1 LNHNV, CDR2 YYDKDF (reference sequence). CDR3 nucleotide sequence: TGTGCCACCAGCAGAGCCACCGGACACCAATTATACGAGCAGTACTTC. Its translation is CATSRATGHQLYEQYF.